This TCR beta chain stems from a study of cytomegalovirus exposure and HLA in healthy donors. Findings and limits, study-wide: Later analysis suggested most CMV-associated TCR beta chains were HLA-restricted. Earlier analysis yielded a pattern in which most TCR beta V segments were productive about 87% or about 30% of the time.

A few counts support this clone. The antigen remains undetermined. The length of the CDR3 is 16 residues. Trimming stripped 5 bases from V and 5 bases from J, with 19 bases between. Germline V gene sequence: CDR1 SGHTA, CDR2 FQGTGA. At sampling all donors were nominally healthy, likely with unrecorded immune exposures. In the PCR, 60 Vbeta and 13 Jbeta primers were used. TCRdb's table, derived via immunoSEQ multiplex PCR, lists solely in-frame clones and lacks some. The repertoire holds roughly 150,000 clones, with around four fifths as singletons. The genes are TRBV7-3 and TRBJ2-1; D gene unclear. The TCR was taken from a male donor in good health and CMV-seronegative. The sequencing input was PBMCs. This CDR3 reads CASSPIIGPLNNEQFF. The CDR3 nucleotides are TGTGCCAGCAGCCCCATAATTGGCCCCCTTAACAATGAGCAGTTCTTC.